The 6 T cell receptor beta chains below were found in one sample sequenced in a study of T cell responses to AZD1222 COVID-19 vaccine. The table came from immunoSEQ multiplex PCR; TCRdb's copy has only in-frame clones and leaves some out. The sample contains roughly 130,000 clones, 87% of which appear only once. This sample comprised peripheral blood, obtained on day 0 of AZD1222 vaccination. The receptors here all came from an adult in good health.

The V gene is TRBV30, the J gene TRBJ2-7; no firm D call. The CDR3 loop spans 12 amino acids. V was shortened by 2 bases and J by 2 bases, with 7 bases between the two germline ends. Looked up from germline, CDR1 is GTSNPN and CDR2 is SVGIG (reference sequence). Here the CDR3 reads CAWSLATYEQYF. In DNA, the CDR3 is TGTGCCTGGAGTTTGGCCACCTACGAGCAGTACTTC.

V gene TRBV28 combines with J gene TRBJ1-2; no firm D call. This CDR3 is built from 14 residues. Per the germline V gene, CDR1 is MDHEN and CDR2 is SYDVKM. Trimming pared 5 bases from V and 8 bases from J, leaving 18 bases between. The CDR3 coding sequence is TGTGCCAGCAGTCCGGGCAGGAGTTATGGAGGCTACACCTTC. Its translation is CASSPGRSYGGYTF.

Of note for this clone: Other nucleotide sequences in the sample specify the same CDR3. The rearrangement joins TRBV28 to TRBJ2-7; D is undetermined. Germline assignment: CDR1 MDHEN and CDR2 SYDVKM. CDR3 length: 12 residues. Trimming pared 1 base from V and 2 bases from J, leaving 3 bases between. DNA for the CDR3: TGTGCCAGCAGTTTATCCACCTACGAGCAGTACTTC. Its translation is CASSLSTYEQYF.

The chain combines TRBV7-9 with TRBJ2-2; perhaps TRBD2 as D (5 bases). Germline CDR1 is SEHNR and CDR2 is FQNEAQ (reference sequence). The V and J ends lost 2 bases and 10 bases respectively, with 11 bases between them. There are 13 residues in the CDR3. The CDR3 region is CASSLQRRLELFF. In DNA form, the CDR3 reads TGTGCCAGCAGCTTACAGCGGCGGTTGGAGCTGTTTTTT.

J is TRBJ1-4 and V is TRBV19, with TRBD1 matching over 11 bases. CDR1 and CDR2 from the germline V gene are LNHDA and SQIVND (reference sequence). V shed 8 bases, J shed 8 bases, and the junction held 7 bases outside the gene matches. CDR3 size: 14 residues. CDR3 sequence: CASGLDRGREKLFF. DNA for the CDR3: TGTGCCAGTGGCCTGGACAGGGGGCGAGAAAAACTGTTTTTT. Drawing the rest from reference TRBV19 and TRBJ1-4, the complete variable domain is DGGITQSPKYLFRKEGQNVTLSCEQNLNHDAMYWYRQDPGQGLRLIYYSQIVNDFQKGDIAEGYSVSREKKESFPLTVTSAQKNPTAFYLCASGLDRGREKLFFGSGTQLSVL.

Here the CDR3 DNA reads TGTGCCAGCACCAAGAAAGGGGGAGTAGAGCAAGAGACCCAGTACTTC. It is translated as CASTKKGGVEQETQYF. V usage is TRBV5-4 and J usage is TRBJ2-5; D is perhaps TRBD1 (6 bases). V was pared by 6 bases and J by 2 bases, with 20 bases between. Germline CDR1 SGHNT, CDR2 YYREEE (reference sequence). This CDR3 comprises 16 residues.